This TCR beta chain is from a study of shared clonotypes between healthy human individuals. About the study: Three men and a couple of women, aged 18 to 49, were donors.

Methods used by the authors: ImmunoSEQ gave junction-only sequences without quality scores, so filtering differed. Only in-frame clones appear in the TCRdb table, and some are missing; sequencing was by immunoSEQ multiplex PCR. V, J and clone size are taken as reported in that table, and D and trimming were inferred from the DNA itself. The table shows about 330,000 clones, with roughly 87% occurring only once. CD8 memory combined CD45RO+ cells with CCR7-negative CD45RA+ TemRA cells. Of note for this clone: Its cognate antigen is unknown.

Whole-study findings and limits: All-four-donor shared clonotypes had higher generation probabilities than non-shared clonotypes did.

Sequencing was carried out using memory CD8+ T cells sorted from blood. The subset is: CD45RO+ cells pooled with CCR7-negative TemRA cells. The receptor was derived from a man aged 18 to 30 in good health.

The CDR3 loop is CASSQEEWTREAAPDNEQFF. As DNA, the CDR3 is TGCGCCAGCAGCCAAGAAGAATGGACGCGCGAGGCCGCTCCGGACAATGAGCAGTTCTTC. V is TRBV4-1 and J is TRBJ2-1, with D unresolved. Germline CDR1 reads MGHRA; CDR2 reads YSYEKL. The CDR3 is made up of 20 amino acids. V lost 0 bases and J 5 bases, leaving 26 bases between the germline ends.